Listed below are T cell receptor beta chains from one sample, sequenced in a study of T cells in Graves' hyperthyroidism and ophthalmopathy. TCRdb re-derived calls from the multiplex PCR reads in MiXCR, one entry per CDR3 protein. The sample yields about 360,000 distinct CDR3 sequences, around 13% seen once. Specimen: blood. The receptors were gathered from a woman between 18 and 29 years old with Graves' hyperthyroidism. CDR3s include the opening cysteine and the closing phenylalanine or tryptophan. Fields, in order: D gene, J gene, clone size, V gene, CDR3 DNA, CDR3 protein. D genes are given only for firm matches. The size entry is marked missing in some rows and otherwise reads once, few, many or a size class.

d_gene: -
j_gene: TRBJ1-4
abundance: many
v_gene: TRBV20-1
CDR3nt: TGCAGTGCAAGGAGGGGCCGGACTGAAAAACTGTTTTTT
CDR3aa: CSARRGRTEKLFF

d_gene: -
j_gene: TRBJ2-7
abundance: many
v_gene: TRBV3-1
CDR3nt: TGTGCCAGCAGCATAGGCACTCGACAGATAACCTACGAGCAGTACTTC
CDR3aa: CASSIGTRQITYEQYF

d_gene: -
j_gene: TRBJ2-3
abundance: many
v_gene: TRBV4-1
CDR3nt: TGCGCCAGCAGCCACTTAATGAGGCCACCTAGCACAGATACGCAGTATTTT
CDR3aa: CASSHLMRPPSTDTQYF

d_gene: TRBD2
j_gene: TRBJ2-1
abundance: many
v_gene: TRBV20-1
CDR3nt: TGCAGTGCTAGAGGCCCCCGGACTAGCGGTTACAATGAGCAGTTCTTC
CDR3aa: CSARGPRTSGYNEQFF

d_gene: -
j_gene: TRBJ1-1
abundance: many
v_gene: TRBV6-1
CDR3nt: TGTGCCAGCAGTGCCCAGGGGATCTTCGGGGCTTTCTTT
CDR3aa: CASSAQGIFGAFF

d_gene: -
j_gene: TRBJ2-2
abundance: many
v_gene: TRBV5-5
CDR3nt: TGTGCCAGCAGCTCACAAACAAGCAGGACCGGGGAGCTGTTTTTT
CDR3aa: CASSSQTSRTGELFF

d_gene: TRBD1
j_gene: TRBJ2-1
abundance: -
v_gene: TRBV4-3
CDR3nt: TGCGCCAGCGACTTTGGGGACAGCTCCTACAATGAGCAGTTCTTC
CDR3aa: CASDFGDSSYNEQFF

d_gene: -
j_gene: TRBJ1-2
abundance: many
v_gene: TRBV11-2
CDR3nt: TGTGCCAGCAGCCCGACAGCTAACTATGGCTACACCTTC
CDR3aa: CASSPTANYGYTF

d_gene: -
j_gene: TRBJ1-5
abundance: few
v_gene: TRBV4-1
CDR3nt: TGCGCCAGCAGCCACCCACTGATGAGGGTTGATCAGCCCCAGCATTTT
CDR3aa: CASSHPLMRVDQPQHF

d_gene: TRBD2
j_gene: TRBJ2-1
abundance: -
v_gene: TRBV19
CDR3nt: TGTGCCAGTAGTATAGATTCGGGACTAGCGGGGGGCAATGAGCAGTTCTTC
CDR3aa: CASSIDSGLAGGNEQFF

d_gene: -
j_gene: TRBJ2-3
abundance: many
v_gene: TRBV11-1
CDR3nt: TGTGCCAGCAGCATAACAGGGACCGCCGGAGATACGCAGTATTTT
CDR3aa: CASSITGTAGDTQYF

d_gene: -
j_gene: TRBJ2-2
abundance: many
v_gene: TRBV7-8
CDR3nt: TGTGCCAGCAGCGTGTATGGGGGGCCCGGGGAGCTGTTTTTT
CDR3aa: CASSVYGGPGELFF

d_gene: TRBD1
j_gene: TRBJ1-1
abundance: -
v_gene: TRBV7-2
CDR3nt: TGTGCCAGCAGCCCAGACAGAGGGGGCGCTTTCTTT
CDR3aa: CASSPDRGGAFF

d_gene: TRBD2
j_gene: TRBJ2-1
abundance: many
v_gene: TRBV3-1
CDR3nt: TGTGCCAGCAGCCAAGACCTCACTAGCGGGAGAAGGAATGAGCAGTTCTTC
CDR3aa: CASSQDLTSGRRNEQFF

d_gene: -
j_gene: TRBJ2-1
abundance: -
v_gene: TRBV12-3/TRBV12-4
CDR3nt: TGTGCCAGCAGTTTCTATGAGCAGTTCTTC
CDR3aa: CASSFYEQFF

d_gene: TRBD2
j_gene: TRBJ2-3
abundance: many
v_gene: TRBV11-1
CDR3nt: TGTGCCAGCAGCGACGGGGGGGGCGGGGATACGCAGTATTTT
CDR3aa: CASSDGGGGDTQYF

d_gene: -
j_gene: TRBJ2-5
abundance: few
v_gene: TRBV9
CDR3nt: TGTGCCAGCAGCGTAGGGCTTGGGGGAGAGACCCAGTACTTC
CDR3aa: CASSVGLGGETQYF

d_gene: TRBD2
j_gene: TRBJ2-3
abundance: -
v_gene: TRBV5-1
CDR3nt: TGCGCCAGCAGCTCCCTGGTCGCGGGGACTACCCATACGCAGTATTTT
CDR3aa: CASSSLVAGTTHTQYF

d_gene: TRBD1
j_gene: TRBJ1-6
abundance: few
v_gene: TRBV20-1
CDR3nt: TGCAATGCGAGAGGGACAGGCCTTAATTCACCCCTCCACTTT
CDR3aa: CNARGTGLNSPLHF

d_gene: TRBD1
j_gene: TRBJ2-1
abundance: -
v_gene: TRBV20-1
CDR3nt: TGCAGTGCTAGAGCCTCAGGGGGCTCCTACAATGAGCAGTTCTTC
CDR3aa: CSARASGGSYNEQFF

d_gene: -
j_gene: TRBJ2-1
abundance: many
v_gene: TRBV20-1
CDR3nt: TGCAGTGCTAGGATAGTTGACTACAATGAGCAGTTCTTC
CDR3aa: CSARIVDYNEQFF

d_gene: -
j_gene: TRBJ2-7
abundance: -
v_gene: TRBV5-5
CDR3nt: TGTGCCAGCAGCCGCGGGACAGCGGATTCCTACGAGCAGTACTTC
CDR3aa: CASSRGTADSYEQYF

d_gene: -
j_gene: TRBJ1-6
abundance: few
v_gene: TRBV24-1
CDR3nt: TGTGCCACCAGTGACGCGACGGGGAATTCACCCCTCCACTTT
CDR3aa: CATSDATGNSPLHF

d_gene: TRBD2
j_gene: TRBJ2-1
abundance: -
v_gene: TRBV7-3
CDR3nt: TGTGCCAGCAGCCCACGAGTAGCGGGAGGGCCCCTTTATGAGCAGCTCTTC
CDR3aa: CASSPRVAGGPLYEQLF

d_gene: TRBD1
j_gene: TRBJ2-3
abundance: many
v_gene: TRBV13
CDR3nt: TGTGCCAGCAGTCGGGGGCGGCAGGGGGCGATGGATACGCAGTATTTT
CDR3aa: CASSRGRQGAMDTQYF

d_gene: -
j_gene: TRBJ1-1
abundance: many
v_gene: TRBV7-2
CDR3nt: TGTGCCAGCAGCTGGGGGTGGGGGGTGCAAGCTTTCTTT
CDR3aa: CASSWGWGVQAFF

d_gene: -
j_gene: TRBJ1-2
abundance: -
v_gene: TRBV4-1
CDR3nt: TGCGCCAGCAGCCAAGAAACCCGCAGTTATGGCTACACCTTC
CDR3aa: CASSQETRSYGYTF

d_gene: -
j_gene: TRBJ2-1
abundance: few
v_gene: TRBV15
CDR3nt: TGTGCCACCAGCCTCAGAGGGGCCCTCCACAATGAGCAGTTCTTC
CDR3aa: CATSLRGALHNEQFF

d_gene: -
j_gene: TRBJ2-7
abundance: many
v_gene: TRBV15
CDR3nt: TGTGCCACCAGCAGAGATGGTAGCTACCAGGACACGATCTACGAGCAGTACTTC
CDR3aa: CATSRDGSYQDTIYEQYF

d_gene: -
j_gene: TRBJ1-3
abundance: many
v_gene: TRBV3-1
CDR3nt: TGTGCCAGCAGCCAAGAATGGAACAGGGAGATGGTTCGGCGGAACACCATATATTTT
CDR3aa: CASSQEWNREMVRRNTIYF